The entry below describes one T cell receptor beta chain. It lacks a known antigen. No base quality information exists; no much larger clone differs at one position. The data derive from a study of metastatic and nonmetastatic thyroid tumors (dated by TCRdb to 2018 to 2020). With regard to the full study: Repertoires from peripheral blood and from tumor or nodule tissue samples of malignant and benign thyroid patients were compared.

Trimming removed 5 bases from V and 4 bases from J, leaving 17 bases between the germline ends. According to the germline V gene, CDR1 reads SGHAT and CDR2 reads FQNNGV. There are 16 amino acids in the CDR3, from cysteine to phenylalanine inclusive. Just the 48-base CDR3 DNA is kept, in frame starting at base 1. Overall study results and their limits: TCR beta diversity was reported as significantly higher in malignant tumors than in benign nodules, in both blood and tumor samples.

The library was obtained by PCR. Sequencing used an Illumina HiSeq 4000. The TCR beta-chain CDR3 region of each patient was profiled by high-throughput sequencing. On the authors' methods: A classifier to discriminate distant-metastatic papillary thyroid cancer patients was built from CDR3 differences across clinicopathological groups. To measure repertoire diversity the researchers used the Shannon index, while the Morisita-Horn index served to gauge how similar the tumor and blood repertoires were. TCRdb trimmed public reads at Q25 via fastp, called clones via MiXCR and kept in-frame beta chains. The V and J calls here are based on TCRdb, not the publication. This sample gives 35,000 to 40,000 clones in total; 28% of them show up just once. The top ten clonotypes cover approximately 11% of the sample. Before undergoing thyroid surgery, none of the patients had been given any kind of treatment. Using T-cell receptor beta sequencing, the researchers looked back retrospectively at clinical samples from patients, gathered between about 2011 and 2018.

The TCR sequence derives from a male donor with papillary thyroid cancer or a benign thyroid nodule (not recorded which). Some clones in this sample may be carry-over from other donors' samples. The sequence is built from TRBV11-2 and TRBJ1-4, with a tentative D gene TRBD1 over 5 matching bases. The specimen was blood. The DNA reads TGTGCCAGCAGCCCCCAGGGTGCGGCGAGTAATGAAAAACTGTTTTTT. This sequence encodes CASSPQGAASNEKLFF.